The present T cell receptor beta chain was sequenced within a study of molecular identifiers for immune sequencing clone quantification. Points from the study as a whole: Among effectors, clones above 20 RNA copies held over 98% of molecules; among naive cells, under 1%.

Comment on this clonotype: The antigen remains undetermined. A much larger clone is a single base away; this may be a read error.

As previously described, bulk TCR libraries were made using listed TCR primers. TCRdb re-called the PCR reads with MiXCR, one entry per CDR3 protein. This table holds under 650,000 distinct CDR3 sequences, approximately 20% found once. Sequencing libraries of naive CD8 cells derived from approximately 22,000 to 940,000 sorted cells with 10%, 30% or 50% RNA. From germline, CDR1 is SGHVS and CDR2 FQNEAQ. The CDR3 totals 15 residues. Germline trimming cut 3 bases from V and 0 bases from J; bases unmatched to any gene: 2. The sequence was collected from a human donor in good health. Some libraries in this study had Jurkat cell RNA spiked in. Sequencing input: naive CD8+ T cells from blood, with Jurkat cell RNA spiked in. Subset here: FACS-sorted CD8+CD4-CCR7+CD45RA+ naive T cells. The chain uses TRBV7-8 and TRBJ1-3, with 7 bases lining up with TRBD1. The CDR3 DNA is TGTGCCAGCAGCTTGGGGACAGTCTCTGGAAACACCATATATTTT. Translation: CASSLGTVSGNTIYF.